The text below deals with one TCR beta chain. Its antigen remains unidentified. Base qualities are not at hand, and no much larger clone is one base apart. Reading the germline V gene gives CDR1 MGHRA and CDR2 YSYEKL. The CDR3, from cysteine to phenylalanine, totals 16 residues. Only the CDR3 DNA is retained, 48 bases long and in frame from the first base. Trimming accounts for 4 bases at V and 0 bases at J, while the number of junction bases matched to no gene is 7. The data were taken from a study of blood T cell repertoires in COVID-19 (dated by TCRdb to about 2020). About the study as a whole: Samples covering the acute and convalescent phases of COVID-19 were provided by collaborators in the United States, Italy and Spain. The material from the prospective study consisted of cDNA or gDNA derived from T cells, B-cell-depleted T cells, or PBMCs. Subjects who had been exposed to COVID-19, were actively infected with it, or had recovered from it provided the deeply sampled blood TCRbeta repertoires that made up the dataset. The repertoires were released in a freely available public database meant as a resource for research on the immune response to SARS-CoV-2. Samples came from the ongoing ImmuneRACE study (first 160 participants) plus 1,254 subjects from 6 global collaborators. Nearly every sample came with metadata listing a de-identified subject ID, COVID-19 status, age in years and sex. Where available, HLA class I and class II types were taken from metadata supplied by the sample provider and were not determined by assay-based typing.

A second Seattle source provided samples from volunteer blood donors who had recovered from COVID-19. Collaborating institutions collected whole blood in K2EDTA tubes following their own protocols. For TCRbeta analysis, collaborator samples were shipped as frozen whole blood, as isolated PBMCs, or as DNA extracted from either sample type. TCRbeta CDR3 regions were amplified from genomic DNA by means of the immunoSEQ Assay, a bias-controlled multiplex PCR. For the original study's pipeline: Within the assay, amplification of reference gene primers was used to estimate how many nucleated cells each sample contained. To quantify the absolute abundance of each unique TCRbeta CDR3 rearrangement, sequence reads were collapsed and filtered. For each sample, productive Simpson clonality was calculated as the square root of Simpson's diversity index over productive rearrangements. As stored in TCRdb, this immuneACCESS dataset retains in-frame rearrangements with V and J assigned. A fraction of the clones does not appear; measured against another copy, unresolved V genes explain less than half of the discrepancy, and the remainder lacks a known reason. Clone size and V and J calls were adopted from that table, with D and trimming inferred from the DNA. The sample table shows hundreds of thousands of clones, and around 86% are seen once. The ten largest clones add up to approximately 1.5% of the sample.

Here is what the overall study found, with its caveats: How much clinical and demographic metadata was included differed by source and by participant, and the metadata was provided uncurated.

The sequence joins TRBV4-1 to TRBJ1-1, and 8 bases in between align with TRBD1. The sample taken for sequencing was peripheral blood. This TCR derives from a woman aged 35 to 49 who had recovered from COVID-19. CDR3 loop: CASSRTGPTLNTEAFF. Read as DNA, the sequence is TGCGCCAGCAGCCGGACAGGGCCGACTTTGAACACTGAAGCTTTCTTT.